One and the same sample provided the 13 T cell receptor beta chains below, sequenced in a study of T cells in Graves' hyperthyroidism and ophthalmopathy. Amplification of TCR beta CDR3 regions was performed using RNA transcripts as template. Researchers ran a first-round RT-PCR on the TCR CDR3 using the HTBI primer set. Using its own MiXCR run on the multiplex PCR reads, TCRdb lists one record per CDR3 protein. The data show hundreds of thousands of distinct CDR3 sequences, under 25% seen once. Sample: blood. These receptors all come from a man younger than 45 with Graves' ophthalmopathy.

This chain connects TRBV20-1 to TRBJ2-7, with D perhaps TRBD1 or TRBD2 (5 bases each). The CDR3 is 14 residues long. V was trimmed by 3 bases and J by 0 bases, leaving 12 bases between them. Germline values: CDR1 DFQATT, CDR2 SNEGSKA (reference sequence). The CDR3 protein is CSARDTGASYEQYF. In DNA, the CDR3 is TGCAGTGCTAGGGACACCGGGGCCTCCTACGAGCAGTACTTC.

This clonotype has just a few counts. The rearrangement uses TRBV19 and TRBJ1-5; D perhaps matches TRBD1 (6 bases). V lost 7 bases and J 1 base, leaving 17 bases between the germline ends. Germline V gene data show CDR1 as LNHDA and CDR2 as SQIVND (reference sequence). The CDR3 runs to 16 residues. CDR3 DNA sequence: TGTGCCAGTACCTATGCAGGGGCGAGGAGCAATCAGCCCCAGCATTTT. It specifies CASTYAGARSNQPQHF.

The chain is built from TRBV2 and TRBJ1-1; D not certain. The CDR3 sequence is 14 residues long. Trimming took 2 bases from V and 0 from J, leaving 7 bases between them. Germline V gene data show CDR1 as SNHLY and CDR2 as FYNNEI. The CDR3 loop reads CASSESNMNTEAFF. Here the CDR3 DNA reads TGTGCCAGCAGTGAATCAAACATGAACACTGAAGCTTTCTTT.

The V and J genes are TRBV6-1 and TRBJ2-7, with D possibly TRBD1 on 6 matching bases. The germline V gene encodes CDR1 MNHNS and CDR2 SASEGT. Trimming stripped 2 bases from V and 1 base from J, with 9 bases between. The CDR3 sequence is 14 residues long. CDR3 amino acids: CASSESTGSYEQYF. The CDR3 DNA reads as TGTGCCAGCAGTGAATCGACAGGTTCCTACGAGCAGTACTTC.

The rearrangement links TRBV5-6 to TRBJ2-7; 8 bases agree with TRBD1. In germline, CDR1 is SGHDT, CDR2 YYEEEE. This CDR3 contains 14 residues. The trim removed 4 bases at V and 3 bases at J, leaving 6 bases unmatched. CDR3 DNA sequence: TGTGCCAGCAGCGGGAGACAGGGGAGCTACGAGCAGTACTTC. Protein: CASSGRQGSYEQYF.

This clonotype showed up just a few times. The CDR3 sequence: CAWSVQLEQYF. For the CDR3, the DNA is TGTGCCTGGAGTGTACAACTAGAGCAGTACTTC. This sequence joins TRBV30 and TRBJ2-7; D remains unclear. With 0 bases removed from V and 7 bases from J, the gap between germline ends came to 7 bases. Germline CDR1 and CDR2: GTSNPN and SVGIG (reference sequence). The CDR3 is 11 amino acids.

The gene calls are TRBV12-3 or TRBV12-4 and TRBJ2-7; D remains ambiguous. This CDR3 has 13 amino acids. Trimming cost V 5 bases and J 5 bases, with 13 bases left between them. The CDR3 is CASSNVLYDEQYF. The CDR3 DNA is TGTGCCAGCAGTAACGTCCTCTACGACGAGCAGTACTTC.

This clonotype was seen many times. This chain joins TRBV12-3 or TRBV12-4 and TRBJ1-4; 7 nucleotides line up with TRBD1. This CDR3 region has 15 residues. Trimming at V came to 1 base and at J to 8 bases, leaving 7 bases not matched to a gene. The CDR3 bases are TGTGCCAGCAGTTTAGTGGGACAGAGATCGGAAAAACTGTTTTTT. It codes for CASSLVGQRSEKLFF.

The chain carries TRBV7-9 and TRBJ2-3; TRBD1 matches 9 bases. CDR3 size: 16 residues. CDR1 is SEHNR, CDR2 FQNEAQ, per germline (reference sequence). V lost 4 bases and J lost 4; bases outside the gene matches: 9. In DNA form, the CDR3 reads TGTGCCAGCAGCTCGATCCGGGACAGGGCTTCAGATACGCAGTATTTT. Translation gives CASSSIRDRASDTQYF. Filled out from reference TRBV7-9 and TRBJ2-3, the complete variable domain reads DTGVSQNPRHKITKRGQNVTFRCDPISEHNRLYWYRQTLGQGPEFLTYFQNEAQLEKSRLLSDRFSAERPKGSFSTLEIQRTEQGDSAMYLCASSSIRDRASDTQYFGPGTRLTVL.

The chain links TRBV7-9 to TRBJ1-5, with 7 bases matching TRBD1. The CDR3 loop spans 15 amino acids. Germline V lookup: CDR1 SEHNR, CDR2 FQNEAQ (reference sequence). V was clipped by 4 bases and J by 6 bases; unmatched bases: 9. Here the CDR3 DNA reads TGTGCCAGCAGCTCGGGACAGCGGGGGCTTCAGCCCCAGCATTTT. Protein product: CASSSGQRGLQPQHF.

This clonotype has just a few counts. The chain uses TRBV7-9 and TRBJ1-4; D uncertain. Germline values: CDR1 SEHNR, CDR2 FQNEAQ (reference sequence). The V gene lost 4 bases and the J gene lost 7 bases, with 10 bases spanning the gap. The CDR3 length is 13 residues. The CDR3 DNA reads TGTGCCAGCAGCTCCAAGGGTTCTGAAAAACTGTTTTTT. Translating gives CASSSKGSEKLFF. The variable domain in full, with the rest retrieved from reference TRBV7-9 and TRBJ1-4, is DTGVSQNPRHKITKRGQNVTFRCDPISEHNRLYWYRQTLGQGPEFLTYFQNEAQLEKSRLLSDRFSAERPKGSFSTLEIQRTEQGDSAMYLCASSSKGSEKLFFGSGTQLSVL.

In its sample, this clonotype was seen many times. The chain carries TRBV11-2 and TRBJ2-7; D ambiguous. The germline V and J ends were trimmed by 5 bases and 2 bases, with 13 bases remaining between them. Germline assignment: CDR1 SGHAT and CDR2 FQNNGV. This CDR3 is built from 14 residues. The CDR3 is CASSTQEKTYEQYF. CDR3 sequence (DNA): TGTGCCAGCAGCACCCAGGAGAAAACCTACGAGCAGTACTTC.

The rearrangement links TRBV10-2 to TRBJ2-2, with 8 bases matching TRBD1. The CDR3 extends over 15 amino acids. The V gene end was trimmed by 2 bases and the J gene end by 5 bases; junction bases not matched to a gene: 4. Germline CDR1 and CDR2: WSHSY and SAAADI. The CDR3 spells CASSERQGKTGELFF. The CDR3 DNA is TGCGCCAGCAGTGAGAGACAGGGGAAAACCGGGGAGCTGTTTTTT.